This T cell receptor beta chain was profiled in a study of T cells in localized non-small cell lung cancer. Study-wide results and caveats: For the top 100 tumor clones, a median about 62 also appeared in adjacent lung. As only one tumor region underwent sequencing, heterogeneity remains possible.

Of note for this clone: What it binds is not known.

The protocol was immunoSEQ multiplex PCR, while the TCRdb copy is restricted to in-frame clones and leaves out a portion. Here the sample spans about 3,000 clones, less than 25% being singletons. CDR3 length: 15 residues. The V end was cut by 0 bases, the J end by 6 bases, with 14 bases between. Germline assignment: CDR1 SGHRS and CDR2 YFSETQ. The genes are TRBV5-1 and TRBJ2-3; a weak D match, TRBD1 (5 bases). This sequence originates from a female donor older than 55 with stage I lung adenocarcinoma. Sequencing was performed on lung tumor tissue, taken before any cancer treatment. The CDR3, as DNA: TGCGCCAGCAGCTTGGAAGCAGGGCCGGCGGATACGCAGTATTTT. Residues: CASSLEAGPADTQYF.